This TCR beta chain was identified during a study of PD-1 blockade in classical Hodgkin lymphoma. Generated by immunoSEQ multiplex PCR, the TCRdb table keeps only in-frame clones and is missing some. The table includes 10,000 to 15,000 clones, roughly 88% detected once. Note on this clone: Its antigen is still unknown.

Relapse was seen in all patients after autologous stem cell transplantation, and brentuximab vedotin exposure was variable. Using magnetic negative selection, the CD4+ T cells were separated out of thawed PBMCs. Study findings and constraints: Newly diagnosed patients reportedly had lower baseline TCR diversity than healthy donors. Diversity in CD4+ TCRs, unlike that measured in CD8+ TCRs, had risen significantly by C4D1.

The J segment lost 2 bases and the V segment lost 9 bases, leaving 7 bases of the junction unmatched. This CDR3 is built from 14 residues. Germline assignment: CDR1 SGHNT and CDR2 YYREEE (reference sequence). The chain carries TRBV5-4 and TRBJ2-3; 9 bases are a match to TRBD2. This TCR was sampled from a human donor with classical Hodgkin lymphoma. Sequenced material: CD4+ T cells from blood, taken at baseline. The CDR3 spells CATAAGGNTDTQYF. The DNA for the CDR3 is TGTGCCACAGCAGCGGGGGGAAACACAGATACGCAGTATTTT.